The 29 T cell receptor beta chains given below trace back to one sample, sequenced in a study of shared clonotypes between healthy human individuals. TCRdb's table, derived via immunoSEQ multiplex PCR, lists solely in-frame clones and lacks some. The sample includes 850,000 to 1,100,000 clones, about 80% seen only once; the top ten take 0.85% to 1%. The specimen was memory CD4+ T cells from PBMCs. The subset is: CD45RA-negative fraction. All receptors derive from a man aged 18 to 30 in good health. Some clones in this sample may be carry-over from other donors' samples.

The genes are TRBV5-6 and TRBJ1-1; 8 nucleotides line up with TRBD1. The CDR3 has 14 amino acids. Germline V CDR1 and CDR2: SGHDT, YYEEEE. V shed 5 bases, J shed 4 bases, and the junction held 7 bases outside the gene matches. The CDR3 protein is CASRYTGGPTEAFF. The CDR3, as DNA: TGTGCCAGCAGGTACACAGGGGGTCCCACTGAAGCTTTCTTT.

A few counts support this clone. V and J are TRBV5-4 and TRBJ1-2; possibly TRBD1 for D (6 bases). CDR3 length: 14 residues. The germline V gene encodes CDR1 SGHNT and CDR2 YYREEE (reference sequence). V dropped 0 bases and J dropped 3 bases, with 9 bases sitting between them. CDR3 DNA sequence: TGTGCCAGCAGCTTGGGACAGGCCGACTATGGCTACACCTTC. Its translation: CASSLGQADYGYTF.

The chain recombines TRBV7-2 with TRBJ1-1; D gene unclear. Germline assignment: CDR1 SGHTA and CDR2 FQGNSA. This CDR3 has 15 amino acids. The V gene lost 5 bases and the J gene lost 0 bases, with 13 bases spanning the gap. The CDR3 region has the DNA TGTGCCAGCAGCCCCCCTTGGCGGGTGAACACTGAAGCTTTCTTT. Its protein product is CASSPPWRVNTEAFF.

The rearrangement uses TRBV9 and TRBJ2-3, with a tentative D call TRBD2 (6 bases). Germline V lookup: CDR1 SGDLS, CDR2 YYNGEE. CDR3 length equals 15 residues. Trimming shortened V by 1 base and J by 6 bases, and 15 bases separated the two germline ends. The CDR3 DNA is TGTGCCAGCAGCGTAACCCCCACGCTAGCGGATACGCAGTATTTT. Translated: CASSVTPTLADTQYF.

The V gene is TRBV18, the J gene TRBJ2-2; TRBD2 matches 8 bases. J lost 5 bases, V lost 0 bases, and 8 bases had no gene match. This CDR3 is 17 amino acids long. Looked up from germline, CDR1 is KGHSH and CDR2 is LQKENI. The CDR3 here is CASSPPAGGPGTGELFF. CDR3 DNA: TGTGCCAGCTCACCACCTGCGGGGGGCCCGGGGACCGGGGAGCTGTTTTTT.

The rearrangement links TRBV20-1 to TRBJ2-7; the D call may be TRBD1 or TRBD2 (6 bases each). The length of the CDR3 is 11 residues. Germline V gene data show CDR1 as DFQATT and CDR2 as SNEGSKA (reference sequence). V dropped 7 bases and J dropped 4 bases, with 11 bases sitting between them. CDR3 region: CSGGRGYEQYF. As DNA, the CDR3 is TGCAGTGGGGGGCGGGGTTACGAGCAGTACTTC.

This clone was seen a single time. V and J are TRBV4-1 and TRBJ1-2, with D hard to call. CDR3 size: 15 residues. Trimming left V 1 base short and J 3 bases short, with 12 bases between. The germline V gene has CDR1 MGHRA and CDR2 YSYEKL. CDR3 in DNA: TGCGCCAGCAGCCAAGGGGCTGGCACCTACTATGGCTACACCTTC. Its protein product is CASSQGAGTYYGYTF.

Notes on this clone: Other nucleotide sequences from this sample produce the same CDR3. The chain is built from TRBV11-2 and TRBJ2-1; D remains unclear. V dropped 0 bases and J dropped 7 bases, with 7 bases sitting between them. The CDR3 covers 13 residues. Per the germline V gene, CDR1 is SGHAT and CDR2 is FQNNGV. The CDR3 DNA sequence: TGTGCCAGCAGCTTAGATCGGTCGAATGAGCAGTTCTTC. This translates into CASSLDRSNEQFF.

The CDR3 bases are TGTGCCAGCAGTGAAATGGGGGGTTCCTACAATGAGCAGTTCTTC. Translated, it gives CASSEMGGSYNEQFF. J is TRBJ2-1 and V is TRBV2, with D possibly being TRBD2 (6 bases). Trimming cost V 2 bases and J 1 base, with 9 bases left between them. CDR1 SNHLY and CDR2 FYNNEI come from the germline V gene. CDR3 length: 15 residues. The complete variable domain, with remaining parts taken from reference TRBV2 and TRBJ2-1, reads EPEVTQTPSHQVTQMGQEVILRCVPISNHLYFYWYRQILGQKVEFLVSFYNNEISEKSEIFDDQFSVERPDGSNFTLKIRSTKLEDSAMYFCASSEMGGSYNEQFFGPGTRLTVL.

This clone was observed a handful of times. The rearrangement uses TRBV9 and TRBJ1-1; D not resolved. The CDR3 length is 13 residues. V was trimmed by 3 bases and J by 4 bases, leaving 10 bases between them. The germline CDR1 and CDR2 sequences are SGDLS and YYNGEE. This CDR3 reads CASSGWSSTEAFF. CDR3 coding DNA: TGTGCCAGCAGCGGATGGTCAAGCACTGAAGCTTTCTTT.

The chain recombines TRBV5-4 with TRBJ1-4, with 8 nucleotides matching TRBD1. Germline V CDR1 and CDR2: SGHNT, YYREEE (reference sequence). J gave up 5 bases and V 4 bases, and 7 bases lay outside the gene matches. CDR3 size: 15 residues. For the CDR3, the DNA is TGTGCCAGCAGCGACGGACAGGGAGGAAATGAAAAACTGTTTTTT. As protein: CASSDGQGGNEKLFF.

The chain uses TRBV19 and TRBJ2-2; possible D gene TRBD1, 5 bases. Germline-derived CDR1 and CDR2 are LNHDA and SQIVND (reference sequence). The CDR3 runs to 15 residues. Trimming removed 2 bases from V and 4 bases from J, with 11 bases in between. For the CDR3, the DNA is TGTGCCAGTAGTATAAAGGGGTTGAGCACCGGGGAGCTGTTTTTT. Translating it yields CASSIKGLSTGELFF.

A few counts support this clone. This rearrangement joins TRBV30 to TRBJ1-6; D might be TRBD1 (5 bases). The CDR3 has 19 amino acids. Trimming cost V 0 bases and J 7 bases, with 25 bases left between them. Germline loops: CDR1 GTSNPN, CDR2 SVGIG (reference sequence). The CDR3 spells CAWSVRGRDGTYTNSPLHF. For the CDR3, the DNA is TGTGCCTGGAGTGTAAGGGGAAGGGACGGAACCTACACCAATTCACCCCTCCACTTT. The full variable domain, with the rest looked up from reference TRBV30 and TRBJ1-6, is SQTIHQWPATLVQPVGSPLSLECTVEGTSNPNLYWYRQAAGRGLQLLFYSVGIGQISSEVPQNLSASRPQDRQFILSSKKLLLSDSGFYLCAWSVRGRDGTYTNSPLHFGNGTRLTVT.

This clone was seen a single time. This chain links TRBV13 with TRBJ1-1; the D gene is possibly TRBD1 (5 bases). Deletions cut 2 bases from V and 1 base from J, with 11 bases between. Germline CDR1 is PRHDT and CDR2 is FYEKMQ (reference sequence). CDR3 length: 15 amino acids. In DNA, the CDR3 is TGTGCCAGCAGCTTATATGGCAGGGAGAACACTGAAGCTTTCTTT. Its translation is CASSLYGRENTEAFF.

As concerns this clone: This could be a read error, since a much larger clone is one nucleotide away. This sample also contains other DNA sequences that code for the same CDR3. The rearrangement links TRBV10-3 to TRBJ1-1, with D tentatively TRBD1 (5 bases). The CDR3 loop spans 12 amino acids. Germline CDR1 ENHRY, CDR2 SYGVKD. The CDR3 DNA reads TGTGCCATCAGCCCGAGGGGCACTGAAGCTTTCTTC. Its protein is CAISPRGTEAFF.

The chain carries TRBV4-1 and TRBJ2-1, with TRBD1 matching 12 bases. Unmatched junction bases numbered 12, after V lost 3 bases and J lost 9 bases. The CDR3 sequence is 17 residues long. Germline CDR1 and CDR2: MGHRA and YSYEKL. The CDR3 DNA reads TGCGCCAGCAGCCACCCCCCCGGGACAGGGGGCTCGGGTGAGCAGTTCTTC. Protein product: CASSHPPGTGGSGEQFF.

The V call is TRBV19, the J call TRBJ1-2; D is ambiguous. This CDR3 is 15 amino acids long. The ends were cut back, 0 bases at V and 7 bases at J, with 15 bases in the middle. Germline V lookup: CDR1 LNHDA, CDR2 SQIVND (reference sequence). CDR3: CASSIEEADGVGYTF. The CDR3 nucleotides read TGTGCCAGTAGTATAGAGGAAGCGGACGGGGTTGGCTACACCTTC.

This clone has just a few counts. Other DNA sequences within the sample encode an identical CDR3. The chain has TRBV28 and TRBJ2-2; perhaps TRBD1 as D (6 bases). CDR1 and CDR2 (germline): MDHEN, SYDVKM. The CDR3 is 14 residues long. Trimming removed 4 bases from V and 1 base from J, with 7 bases in between. The CDR3, as DNA: TGTGCCAGCAGTTCGGGACAGAACACCGGGGAGCTGTTTTTT. Its translation is CASSSGQNTGELFF.

This clone has a handful of counts. The V and J genes are TRBV4-2 and TRBJ1-1; 9 nucleotides match TRBD1. The CDR3 extends over 17 amino acids. V trimming: 4 bases; J trimming: 4 bases; junction bases outside the gene matches: 13. Germline assignment: CDR1 LGHNA and CDR2 YNFKEQ. The CDR3 reads CASSLEFPGTGSTEAFF. CDR3 DNA: TGTGCCAGCAGCCTGGAATTCCCCGGGACAGGGAGCACTGAAGCTTTCTTT.

This chain links TRBV25-1 with TRBJ2-5; D unclear. The length of the CDR3 is 12 residues. Germline V gene data show CDR1 as MGHDK and CDR2 as SYGVNS. V lost 4 bases to trimming and J lost 5 bases, with 8 bases between them. The CDR3 nucleotides read TGTGCCAGCAGTGGTGGGCCGGAGACCCAGTACTTC. This codes for CASSGGPETQYF.

This chain links TRBV19 with TRBJ1-1, with 8 positions matching TRBD1. This CDR3 has 18 amino acids. V shed 5 bases and J 3 bases; nucleotides not matched to a gene: 17. The germline V gene encodes CDR1 LNHDA and CDR2 SQIVND (reference sequence). CDR3 coding DNA: TGTGCCAGTAGTTATGCTTGGCAGGGGGCCTTGGCGCACACTGAAGCTTTCTTT. Translation gives CASSYAWQGALAHTEAFF.

The V gene is TRBV27, the J gene TRBJ1-5; maybe TRBD1 (5 bases). V was cut by 7 bases and J by 0 bases, with 13 bases left in between. The CDR3 covers 15 residues. CDR1 is MNHEY, CDR2 SMNVEV, per germline (reference sequence). CDR3 sequence (DNA): TGTGCCAGCACTCAAAGGGGAGATAGCAATCAGCCCCAGCATTTT. Protein sequence: CASTQRGDSNQPQHF.

This clone was observed once. This chain uses TRBV29-1 with TRBJ1-5, with D maybe TRBD1 (5 bases). V was trimmed by 5 bases and J by 6 bases, leaving 14 bases between them. The CDR3 has 13 amino acids. CDR1 is SQVTM and CDR2 is ANQGSEA in the germline V gene. CDR3 DNA: TGCAGCGTTAAGGGCCCGGGGGGTCAGCCCCAGCATTTT. Protein sequence: CSVKGPGGQPQHF.

The chain joins TRBV28 to TRBJ2-7; unclear D gene. V lost 4 bases, J lost 9 bases, and 13 bases lay in between. The germline gives CDR1 MDHEN, CDR2 SYDVKM. CDR3 length: 12 amino acids. The CDR3 bases are TGTGCCAGCAGTTCCTCTAAAGCAGGGCAGTACTTC. Translated: CASSSSKAGQYF.

This clone was seen repeatedly, ten times or more. This sequence joins TRBV20-1 and TRBJ2-3; D is undetermined. Trimming shortened V by 7 bases and J by 6 bases, and 11 bases separated the two germline ends. This CDR3 contains 11 residues. CDR1 DFQATT and CDR2 SNEGSKA come from the germline V gene (reference sequence). CDR3 loop: CSVSGGDTQYF. CDR3 nucleotide sequence: TGCAGTGTTTCGGGCGGCGATACGCAGTATTTT.

This rearrangement joins TRBV28 to TRBJ1-2; 9 nucleotides match TRBD1. J gave up 8 bases and V 5 bases, and 9 bases lay outside the gene matches. From germline, CDR1 is MDHEN and CDR2 SYDVKM. This CDR3 spans 14 amino acids. CDR3 in amino acids: CASSLVTGGKGYTF. The DNA of the CDR3 is TGTGCCAGCAGTCTCGTTACAGGGGGCAAGGGCTACACCTTC.

This chain connects TRBV13 to TRBJ2-1; 13 bases are a match to TRBD2. Germline values: CDR1 PRHDT, CDR2 FYEKMQ (reference sequence). V was pared by 5 bases and J by 5 bases, with 24 bases of the junction left unmatched. The CDR3 is made up of 22 amino acids. CDR3: CASSPSPIGLAGEDVRNNEQFF. The CDR3 bases are TGTGCCAGCAGCCCCAGCCCCATCGGACTAGCGGGAGAAGATGTGCGGAACAATGAGCAGTTCTTC.

This chain uses TRBV19 with TRBJ2-4, with TRBD1 identical over 11 bases. Germline lookup yields CDR1 LNHDA and CDR2 SQIVND (reference sequence). Trimming removed 5 bases from V and 1 base from J; junction bases left unmatched: 7. The length of the CDR3 is 17 residues. CDR3 bases: TGTGCCAGTAGTCCAGGACAGGGGGCGAAGGCCAAAAACATTCAGTACTTC. This sequence encodes CASSPGQGAKAKNIQYF. Full variable domain (missing parts from reference TRBV19 and TRBJ2-4): DGGITQSPKYLFRKEGQNVTLSCEQNLNHDAMYWYRQDPGQGLRLIYYSQIVNDFQKGDIAEGYSVSREKKESFPLTVTSAQKNPTAFYLCASSPGQGAKAKNIQYFGAGTRLSVL.

A few counts support this clone. The chain's CDR3 is CASSREGQYYEQYF. The CDR3 region has the DNA TGTGCCAGCTCACGGGAGGGACAGTACTACGAGCAGTACTTC. J is TRBJ2-7 and V is TRBV18, with D possibly called TRBD1 or TRBD2 (7 bases each). CDR3 size: 14 residues. The germline V gene has CDR1 KGHSH and CDR2 LQKENI. With 4 bases removed from V and 3 bases from J, the gap between germline ends came to 13 bases.